Listed here are 9 T cell receptor beta chains from one sample, sequenced in a study of CD8 T cells in Susac syndrome. A quantity of about 0.5 to 1 ug RNA underwent reverse transcription using random hexamers. TCRdb itself ran the immunoSEQ multiplex PCR reads through MiXCR, one entry per CDR3 protein. The profile shows around 130,000 distinct CDR3 sequences, over 75% of them singletons. The sequenced sample consisted of CD8+ T cells from PBMCs. The receptors were gathered from a human donor with multiple sclerosis.

This clonotype has just one count. CDR3 bases: TGTGCCAGCAGTCGGGGGGCTAACACTGAAGCTTTCTTT. Its protein is CASSRGANTEAFF. The rearrangement uses TRBV6-2 or TRBV6-3 and TRBJ1-1; D is possibly TRBD1 (6 bases). CDR1 MNHEY and CDR2 SVGEGT come from the germline V gene. The CDR3 has 13 residues. V dropped 5 bases and J dropped 2 bases, with 9 bases sitting between them.

The chain recombines TRBV30 with TRBJ1-2; 9 bases line up with TRBD1. Germline CDR1 reads GTSNPN; CDR2 reads SVGIG (reference sequence). The junction had 12 bases not matched to a gene; V was cut back by 8 bases and J by 8 bases. The CDR3 consists of 13 residues. CDR3 protein: CARTPDRGGGYTF. Here the CDR3 DNA reads TGTGCCCGGACCCCGGACAGGGGCGGGGGCTACACCTTC.

This clonotype turned up a few times. The genes are TRBV13 and TRBJ2-1, with TRBD1 as a possible D gene (6 bases). The CDR3 contains 17 residues. CDR1 PRHDT and CDR2 FYEKMQ come from the germline V gene (reference sequence). Between the trimmed V and J ends, which lost 1 base and 6 bases, there was a span of 19 bases. The CDR3 region has the DNA TGTGCCAGCAGCTTAGCCGGGTTGGACAGCCCTGTCAATGAGCAGTTCTTC. Translation gives CASSLAGLDSPVNEQFF.

This clonotype was seen a few times. The chain has TRBV16 and TRBJ2-3; 8 bases are a match to TRBD2. The ends lost 5 bases at V and 2 bases at J; junction bases unmatched: 3. CDR1 KGHSY and CDR2 FQNENV come from the germline V gene. The CDR3 is 14 amino acids. The CDR3, as DNA: TGTGCCAGCAGCATAGCGGGGCCCACAGATACGCAGTATTTT. This encodes CASSIAGPTDTQYF.

The chain joins TRBV2 to TRBJ2-1; D gene ambiguous. The germline gives CDR1 SNHLY, CDR2 FYNNEI. The CDR3 is 14 amino acids. V was pared by 3 bases and J by 2 bases, with 8 bases between. This CDR3 is CASSDRFTYNEQFF. The CDR3 DNA sequence: TGTGCCAGCAGTGACAGGTTCACCTACAATGAGCAGTTCTTC.

V is TRBV3-1 and J is TRBJ2-5, with a weak D call TRBD2 (6 bases). The CDR3 runs 14 residues. The germline V gene has CDR1 LGHDT and CDR2 YNNKEL (reference sequence). Trimming left V 0 bases short and J 5 bases short, with 10 bases between. CDR3 amino acids: CASSQESSGETQYF. DNA of the CDR3: TGTGCCAGCAGCCAAGAGTCCAGCGGGGAGACCCAGTACTTC.

V gene TRBV6-5 combines with J gene TRBJ2-2; TRBD2 agrees at 8 bases. The CDR3 totals 16 residues. V shed 6 bases, J shed 3 bases, and the junction held 9 bases outside the gene matches. Germline values: CDR1 MNHEY, CDR2 SVGAGI. CDR3 sequence (DNA): TGTGCCAGCAGCTTGACTAGCGAAACATACACCGGGGAGCTGTTTTTT. Protein sequence: CASSLTSETYTGELFF.

The chain carries TRBV21-1 and TRBJ1-5; the D call in the table, TRBD1, was not verified against the DNA. TRBV21-1 counts as a pseudogene. CDR3 length: 12 amino acids. Written as DNA, the CDR3 is TGTGCCAGGGACAGCGAGTATCAGCCCCAGCATTTT. The encoded protein is CARDSEYQPQHF.

This sequence joins TRBV28 and TRBJ1-5, with D uncertain. The CDR3 is 14 amino acids. Trimming took 5 bases from V and 3 from J, leaving 11 bases between them. Germline V gives CDR1 MDHEN, CDR2 SYDVKM. The CDR3 DNA follows: TGTGCCAGCAGTCTCACACCCCCCAATCAGCCCCAGCATTTT. Translating it yields CASSLTPPNQPQHF.